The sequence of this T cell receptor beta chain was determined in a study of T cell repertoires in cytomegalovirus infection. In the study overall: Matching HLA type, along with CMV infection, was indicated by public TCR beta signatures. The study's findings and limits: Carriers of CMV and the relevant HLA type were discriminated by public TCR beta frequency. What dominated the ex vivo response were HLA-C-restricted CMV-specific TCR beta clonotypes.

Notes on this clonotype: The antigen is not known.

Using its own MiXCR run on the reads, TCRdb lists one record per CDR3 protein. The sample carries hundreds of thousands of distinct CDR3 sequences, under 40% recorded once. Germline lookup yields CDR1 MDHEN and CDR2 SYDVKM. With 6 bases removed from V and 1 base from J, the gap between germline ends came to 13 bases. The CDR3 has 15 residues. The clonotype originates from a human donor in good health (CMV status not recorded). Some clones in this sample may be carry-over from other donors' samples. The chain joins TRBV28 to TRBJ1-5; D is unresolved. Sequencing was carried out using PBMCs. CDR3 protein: CASSLKPGSNQPQHF. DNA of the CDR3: TGTGCCAGCAGCTTAAAACCGGGGAGCAATCAGCCCCAGCATTTT.